The next 23 T cell receptor beta chains were all read from a single sample in a study of shared clonotypes between healthy human individuals. Selected positively for CCR7 and CD45RO-negative, naive CD8 cells excluded terminally differentiated effector memory CD45RA+ cells. TCRdb's copy holds only in-frame clones and misses some; the assay was immunoSEQ multiplex PCR. The sample records about 1,800,000 clones, about 94% being singletons. Sequenced: naive CD8+ T cells sorted from blood. The receptors shown here come from a man between 18 and 29 years old in good health.

The rearrangement joins TRBV28 to TRBJ1-4, with D possibly TRBD1 on 5 matching bases. Germline V lookup: CDR1 MDHEN, CDR2 SYDVKM. Trimming stripped 6 bases from V and 8 bases from J, with 7 bases between. The length of the CDR3 is 11 residues. CDR3 sequence: CASRGVEKLFF. The DNA of the CDR3 is TGTGCCAGCAGGGGGGTGGAAAAACTGTTTTTT.

The V and J genes are TRBV4-1 and TRBJ1-1; D is possibly TRBD1 (5 bases). Germline lookup yields CDR1 MGHRA and CDR2 YSYEKL. The ends were cut back, 1 base at V and 4 bases at J, with 16 bases in the middle. The CDR3 runs to 16 residues. The CDR3 spells CASSQGGHSRGTEAFF. The CDR3, as DNA: TGCGCCAGCAGCCAAGGAGGACACTCAAGGGGCACTGAAGCTTTCTTT.

This CDR3 is CASSLAGTGPTDTQYF. The CDR3 nucleotides are TGTGCCAGCAGCTTGGCCGGGACAGGGCCCACAGATACGCAGTATTTT. This sequence joins TRBV7-9 and TRBJ2-3; 9 nucleotides match TRBD1. The germline V gene encodes CDR1 SEHNR and CDR2 FQNEAQ (reference sequence). This CDR3 spans 16 amino acids. Trimming removed 3 bases from V and 2 bases from J; junction bases left unmatched: 6.

V gene TRBV7-2 combines with J gene TRBJ1-2, with D maybe TRBD1 (6 bases). CDR3 size: 15 residues. Germline lookup yields CDR1 SGHTA and CDR2 FQGNSA. V lost 5 bases and J 7 bases, leaving 20 bases between the germline ends. Here the CDR3 DNA reads TGTGCCAGCAGCACTTGGGACAAAATCCCCCTTGGCTACACCTTC. This translates into CASSTWDKIPLGYTF.

This clone occurred once. The CDR3: CASSYSGPVYTDTQYF. CDR3 coding DNA: TGTGCCAGCAGTTACTCAGGCCCGGTCTACACAGATACGCAGTATTTT. This chain connects TRBV6-5 to TRBJ2-3, with unresolved D. The CDR3 is made up of 16 amino acids. V lost 0 bases, J lost 2 bases, and 12 bases lay in between. CDR1 is MNHEY and CDR2 is SVGAGI in the germline V gene.

The rearrangement uses TRBV28 and TRBJ2-2, with 7 bases identical to TRBD1. From germline, CDR1 is MDHEN and CDR2 SYDVKM. V shed 2 bases and J 7 bases; nucleotides not matched to a gene: 4. This CDR3 is built from 14 residues. The CDR3 nucleotides are TGTGCCAGCAGTTTAAGGGGGCAAAGCGGGGAGCTGTTTTTT. Its translation: CASSLRGQSGELFF. Supplemented by reference TRBV28 and TRBJ2-2, the full variable domain reads DVKVTQSSRYLVKRTGEKVFLECVQDMDHENMFWYRQDPGLGLRLIYFSYDVKMKEKGDIPEGYSVSREKKERFSLILESASTNQTSMYLCASSLRGQSGELFFGEGSRLTVL.

The rearrangement uses TRBV5-6 and TRBJ1-2; D gene uncertain. Trimming took off 1 base at V and 6 bases at J, with 10 bases between the two ends. The germline V gene encodes CDR1 SGHDT and CDR2 YYEEEE. This CDR3 has 13 residues. CDR3 DNA: TGTGCCAGCAGCTTGATAGTGGGTAATGGCTACACCTTC. This translates into CASSLIVGNGYTF.

This clone has only a few counts. V is TRBV5-1 and J is TRBJ2-5, with D perhaps matching TRBD1 (5 bases). Germline V gene sequence: CDR1 SGHRS, CDR2 YFSETQ. The V and J ends lost 4 bases and 1 base respectively, with 17 bases between them. The CDR3 covers 16 residues. In DNA, the CDR3 is TGCGCCAGCAGCCCCAAGAAGACAGCTCTCCAAGAGACCCAGTACTTC. Translation gives CASSPKKTALQETQYF.

The rearrangement joins TRBV9 to TRBJ1-5; a weak D match, TRBD1 (5 bases). The germline V gene encodes CDR1 SGDLS and CDR2 YYNGEE. This CDR3 is built from 14 residues. V lost 4 bases and J 6 bases, leaving 14 bases between the germline ends. The CDR3, as DNA: TGTGCCAGCAGCCCCAGGGAGACTACTCAGCCCCAGCATTTT. It specifies CASSPRETTQPQHF.

A word on this clone: The same CDR3 arises from other DNA sequences in this sample as well. The rearrangement links TRBV27 to TRBJ2-7, with a weak D call TRBD2 (7 bases). Germline V gives CDR1 MNHEY, CDR2 SMNVEV (reference sequence). The CDR3 is 15 residues long. The germline V and J ends were trimmed by 3 bases and 0 bases, with 12 bases remaining between them. The CDR3 DNA is TGTGCCAGCAGTTTCGGCGGGGGCCTCTCCTACGAGCAGTACTTC. As protein: CASSFGGGLSYEQYF.

This chain uses TRBV27 with TRBJ1-3; D is uncertain. Germline CDR1 MNHEY, CDR2 SMNVEV (reference sequence). The V and J ends lost 0 bases and 4 bases respectively, with 7 bases between them. The CDR3 sequence is 14 residues long. The CDR3 reads CASSLSSGGNTIYF. The CDR3, as DNA: TGTGCCAGCAGTTTATCCTCTGGCGGAAACACCATATATTTT.

This clone was observed a few times. The chain employs TRBV27 and TRBJ1-1; D unclear. V was clipped by 6 bases and J by 0 bases, with 8 bases between them. In germline, CDR1 is MNHEY, CDR2 SMNVEV (reference sequence). The CDR3 sequence is 13 residues long. The DNA of the CDR3 is TGTGCCAGCAGATTTGGGTTGAACACTGAAGCTTTCTTT. This translates into CASRFGLNTEAFF.

About this clone itself: Other DNA sequences in the sample encode the same CDR3. This chain joins TRBV11-2 and TRBJ2-1; weak D call: TRBD2 (6 bases). The CDR3 consists of 12 residues. Trimming left V 6 bases short and J 8 bases short, with 11 bases between. Germline values: CDR1 SGHAT, CDR2 FQNNGV. CDR3 region: CASSLVADEQFF. DNA for the CDR3: TGTGCCAGCAGTCTCGTAGCGGATGAGCAGTTCTTC.

This chain connects TRBV7-9 to TRBJ2-5, with no clear D. Germline V gene data show CDR1 as SEHNR and CDR2 as FQNEAQ (reference sequence). Deletions cut 5 bases from V and 1 base from J, with 20 bases between. The CDR3 sequence is 17 residues long. This CDR3 is CASSRLTSAVPQETQYF. CDR3 sequence (DNA): TGTGCCAGCAGCCGCCTGACCAGCGCGGTTCCCCAAGAGACCCAGTACTTC.

This clone was seen just once. The CDR3 spells CASSPDGGNIQYF. The CDR3 coding sequence is TGTGCCAGCAGCCCCGATGGAGGGAACATTCAGTACTTC. V gene TRBV7-9 combines with J gene TRBJ2-4, with TRBD2 as a possible D gene (6 bases). CDR1 is SEHNR, CDR2 FQNEAQ, per germline (reference sequence). Trimming left V 5 bases short and J 7 bases short, with 12 bases between. The CDR3 is made up of 13 amino acids.

The chain joins TRBV5-6 to TRBJ2-1; either TRBD1 or TRBD2 may fit D (5 bases each). V was clipped by 5 bases and J by 11 bases, with 26 bases between them. In germline, CDR1 is SGHDT, CDR2 YYEEEE. CDR3 length: 16 residues. CDR3 sequence: CASRSFGDGVIGKQFF. The CDR3 nucleotides read TGTGCCAGCAGGTCGTTTGGGGACGGGGTCATTGGGAAGCAGTTCTTC.

The chain carries TRBV18 and TRBJ2-7, with TRBD2 identical over 8 bases. CDR1 is KGHSH, CDR2 LQKENI, per germline. V gave up 4 bases and J gave up 2 bases; unmatched junction bases: 4. The CDR3 totals 14 residues. The CDR3 DNA sequence: TGTGCCAGCTCACTCGGGGGGGGGCCCTACGAGCAGTACTTC. Translating gives CASSLGGGPYEQYF.

The rearrangement links TRBV5-1 to TRBJ2-5; perhaps D is TRBD1 or TRBD2 (5 bases each). The CDR3 sequence is 14 residues long. Germline values: CDR1 SGHRS, CDR2 YFSETQ. With 4 bases removed from V and 2 bases from J, the gap between germline ends came to 12 bases. The CDR3 DNA reads as TGCGCCAGCAGCCCGGGGCGGACACAAGAGACCCAGTACTTC. Translated: CASSPGRTQETQYF.

This chain joins TRBV11-2 and TRBJ2-1; D perhaps matches TRBD1 (5 bases). Germline CDR1 is SGHAT and CDR2 is FQNNGV. Trimming removed 5 bases from V and 8 bases from J, with 19 bases in between. The CDR3 runs to 15 residues. The CDR3 bases are TGTGCCAGCAGCCTACTTACGACACCCAGGGATGAGCAGTTCTTC. Residues: CASSLLTTPRDEQFF.

The chain is built from TRBV7-9 and TRBJ2-7; D is unresolved. V was clipped by 3 bases and J by 5 bases, with 14 bases between them. CDR1 SEHNR and CDR2 FQNEAQ come from the germline V gene (reference sequence). This CDR3 region has 14 residues. CDR3 bases: TGTGCCAGCAGCTTGAAACGCCCTTTGGACGAGCAGTACTTC. Its translation is CASSLKRPLDEQYF.

The chain combines TRBV4-1 with TRBJ2-1; D may be TRBD1 (6 bases). The V gene lost 1 base and the J gene lost 4 bases, with 14 bases spanning the gap. The CDR3 length is 16 residues. CDR1 MGHRA and CDR2 YSYEKL come from the germline V gene. The CDR3 reads CASSQGRTGHYNEQFF. Here the CDR3 DNA reads TGCGCCAGCAGCCAAGGGCGCACAGGGCATTACAATGAGCAGTTCTTC.

This sequence joins TRBV5-6 and TRBJ2-1; weak D call: TRBD2 (6 bases). This CDR3 has 17 amino acids. The germline CDR1 and CDR2 sequences are SGHDT and YYEEEE. V lost 2 bases to trimming and J lost 0 bases, with 15 bases between them. CDR3 sequence reads: CASSFGGGMSSYNEQFF. In DNA, the CDR3 is TGTGCCAGCAGCTTTGGTGGCGGGATGAGCTCCTACAATGAGCAGTTCTTC. Drawing the rest from reference TRBV5-6 and TRBJ2-1, the complete variable domain is DAGVTQSPTHLIKTRGQQVTLRCSPKSGHDTVSWYQQALGQGPQFIFQYYEEEERQRGNFPDRFSGHQFPNYSSELNVNALLLGDSALYLCASSFGGGMSSYNEQFFGPGTRLTVL.

As for this clone: The sample contains more than one DNA sequence encoding this CDR3. This chain links TRBV7-9 with TRBJ2-7, with a weak D call TRBD2 (6 bases). CDR1 is SEHNR and CDR2 is FQNEAQ in the germline V gene (reference sequence). V shed 3 bases and J shed 5 bases, with 8 bases lying between them. The CDR3 covers 12 residues. The DNA for the CDR3 is TGTGCCAGCAGCTTGGGACTTGACGAGCAGTACTTC. Its translation: CASSLGLDEQYF.